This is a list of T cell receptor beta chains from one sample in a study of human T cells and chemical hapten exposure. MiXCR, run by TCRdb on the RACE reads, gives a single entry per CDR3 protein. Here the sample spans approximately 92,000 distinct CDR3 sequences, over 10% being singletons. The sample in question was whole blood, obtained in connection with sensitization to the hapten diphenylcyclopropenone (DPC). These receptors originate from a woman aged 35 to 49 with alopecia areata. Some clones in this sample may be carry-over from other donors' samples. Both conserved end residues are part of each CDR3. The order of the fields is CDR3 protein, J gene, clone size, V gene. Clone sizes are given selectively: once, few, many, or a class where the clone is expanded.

CASSQDRVFEQYF | TRBJ2-7 | many | TRBV4-1
CASSYRELAGVGEQFF | TRBJ2-1 | many | TRBV6-2/TRBV6-3
CASRRLTDTEAFF | TRBJ1-1 | many | TRBV7-2
CASSEVGEDEQFF | TRBJ2-1 | many | TRBV2
CSPRRTSGRAGPNEQFF | TRBJ2-1 | - | TRBV20-1
CASSRIAWIANVLTF | TRBJ2-6 | few | TRBV6-2/TRBV6-3
CASSVLRSSGVGEKLFF | TRBJ1-4 | few | TRBV19
CASSRKDQPQHF | TRBJ1-5 | - | TRBV7-8
CASSLDSGQRGEQYF | TRBJ2-7 | many | TRBV7-9
CASSDRTGIQPQHF | TRBJ1-5 | - | TRBV6-1
CASSLNRRTNYGYTF | TRBJ1-2 | - | TRBV11-2
CASSLTSNTEAFF | TRBJ1-1 | many | TRBV7-9
CSARLGNTIYF | TRBJ1-3 | many | TRBV29-1
CASSAKQGYNSPPHF | TRBJ1-6 | - | TRBV7-2
CASSFRRQGAREKLFF | TRBJ1-4 | many | TRBV12-3/TRBV12-4
CASSLEGGRVDTQYF | TRBJ2-3 | many | TRBV5-1
CAISESVAGDTGELFF | TRBJ2-2 | few | TRBV10-3
CSVGLAGGMRELFF | TRBJ2-2 | few | TRBV29-1
CSVPSRGEQFF | TRBJ2-1 | - | TRBV29-1
CASSVDGFYGYTF | TRBJ1-2 | - | TRBV6-2/TRBV6-3
CSVGSEPQHF | TRBJ1-5 | few | TRBV29-1
CSVRDTSSYNSPLHF | TRBJ1-6 | many | TRBV29-1
CSVTGTGSFNYGYTF | TRBJ1-2 | many | TRBV29-1
CASSLVQDSHYEQYF | TRBJ2-7 | many | TRBV7-2
CASSVSPGTGLGNTIYF | TRBJ1-3 | many | TRBV9
CATRTGPYEQYF | TRBJ2-7 | many | TRBV6-6
CASSSRTGGNYGYTF | TRBJ1-2 | many | TRBV12-3/TRBV12-4
CASSPGQGAYEQYF | TRBJ2-7 | many | TRBV5-1
CSAESRTLTDTQYF | TRBJ2-3 | - | TRBV29-1